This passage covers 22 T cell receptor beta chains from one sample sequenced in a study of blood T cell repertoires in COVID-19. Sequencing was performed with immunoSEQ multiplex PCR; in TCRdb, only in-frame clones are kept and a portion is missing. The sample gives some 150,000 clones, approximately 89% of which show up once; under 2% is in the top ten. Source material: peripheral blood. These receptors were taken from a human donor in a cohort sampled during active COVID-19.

CDR3 region: CASSLGGLAGTGELFF. DNA for the CDR3: TGTGCCAGCAGCTTAGGGGGACTAGCAGGCACCGGGGAGCTGTTTTTT. The chain couples TRBV7-2 to TRBJ2-2; TRBD2 matches at 9 bases. Germline assignment: CDR1 SGHTA and CDR2 FQGNSA. J was trimmed by 4 bases and V by 1 base; bases with no gene match: 4. The CDR3 has 16 amino acids.

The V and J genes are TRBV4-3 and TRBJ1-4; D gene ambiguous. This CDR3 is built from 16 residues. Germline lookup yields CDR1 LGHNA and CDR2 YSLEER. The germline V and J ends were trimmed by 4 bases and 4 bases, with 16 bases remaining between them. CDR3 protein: CASSRGIYVSNEKLFF. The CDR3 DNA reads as TGCGCCAGCAGCCGAGGAATATACGTCAGTAATGAAAAACTGTTTTTT.

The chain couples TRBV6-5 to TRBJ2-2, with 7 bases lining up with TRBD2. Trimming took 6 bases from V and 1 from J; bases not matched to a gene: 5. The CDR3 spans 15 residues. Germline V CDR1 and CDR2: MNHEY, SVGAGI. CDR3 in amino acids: CASRSGGVNTGELFF. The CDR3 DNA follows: TGTGCCAGCAGATCGGGGGGTGTGAACACCGGGGAGCTGTTTTTT.

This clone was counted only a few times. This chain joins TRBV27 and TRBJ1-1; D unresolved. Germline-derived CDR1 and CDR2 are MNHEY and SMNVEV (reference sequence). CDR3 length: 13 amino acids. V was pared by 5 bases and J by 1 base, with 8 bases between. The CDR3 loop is CASSQVTNTEAFF. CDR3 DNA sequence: TGTGCCAGCAGTCAGGTAACGAACACTGAAGCTTTCTTT.

The CDR3 DNA reads as TGTGCCAGCAGCCCGTTCGGACAGGCTAATGAAGAGACCCAGTACTTC. Amino acids: CASSPFGQANEETQYF. The gene calls are TRBV14 and TRBJ2-5, with 7 bases aligning to TRBD1. The CDR3 loop spans 16 amino acids. Germline V gene lookup returns CDR1 SGHDN and CDR2 FVKESK. V lost 4 bases to trimming and J lost 3 bases; unmatched junction nucleotides: 11.

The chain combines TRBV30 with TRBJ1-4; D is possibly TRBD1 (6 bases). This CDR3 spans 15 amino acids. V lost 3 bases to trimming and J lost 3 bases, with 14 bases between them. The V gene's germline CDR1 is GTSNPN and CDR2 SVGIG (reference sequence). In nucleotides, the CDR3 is TGTGCCTGGAGACAAACAGGGCTCCCTAATGAAAAACTGTTTTTT. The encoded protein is CAWRQTGLPNEKLFF.

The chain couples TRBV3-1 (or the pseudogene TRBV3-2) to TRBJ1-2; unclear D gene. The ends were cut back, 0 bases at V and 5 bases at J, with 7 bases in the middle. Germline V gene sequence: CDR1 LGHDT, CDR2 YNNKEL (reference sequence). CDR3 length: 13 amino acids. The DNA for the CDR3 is TGTGCCAGCAGCCAAGAGCGGAGATATGGCTACACCTTC. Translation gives CASSQERRYGYTF.

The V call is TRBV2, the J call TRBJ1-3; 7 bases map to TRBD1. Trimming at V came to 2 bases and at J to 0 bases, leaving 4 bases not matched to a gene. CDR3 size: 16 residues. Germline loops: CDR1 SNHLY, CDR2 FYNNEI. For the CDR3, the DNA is TGTGCCAGCAGTGAAACAGGGGCCTCCTCTGGAAACACCATATATTTT. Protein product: CASSETGASSGNTIYF.

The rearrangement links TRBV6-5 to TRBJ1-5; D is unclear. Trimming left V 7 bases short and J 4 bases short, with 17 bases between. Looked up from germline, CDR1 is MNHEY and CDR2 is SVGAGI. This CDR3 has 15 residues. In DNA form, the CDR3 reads TGTGCCAGCAACTGGGCTCAACAGAAGAATCAGCCCCAGCATTTT. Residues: CASNWAQQKNQPQHF.

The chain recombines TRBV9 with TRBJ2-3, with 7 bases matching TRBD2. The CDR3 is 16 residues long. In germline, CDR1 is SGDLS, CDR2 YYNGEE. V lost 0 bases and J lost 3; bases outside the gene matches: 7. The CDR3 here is CASSVGGGAGTDTQYF. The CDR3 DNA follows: TGTGCCAGCAGCGTAGGGGGAGGGGCGGGGACAGATACGCAGTATTTT.

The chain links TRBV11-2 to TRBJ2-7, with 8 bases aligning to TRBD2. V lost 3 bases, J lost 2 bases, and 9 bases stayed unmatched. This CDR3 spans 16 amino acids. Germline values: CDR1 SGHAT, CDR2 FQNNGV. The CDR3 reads CASSFGGGLPPYEQYF. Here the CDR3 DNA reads TGTGCCAGCAGCTTTGGCGGGGGGCTACCTCCCTACGAGCAGTACTTC.

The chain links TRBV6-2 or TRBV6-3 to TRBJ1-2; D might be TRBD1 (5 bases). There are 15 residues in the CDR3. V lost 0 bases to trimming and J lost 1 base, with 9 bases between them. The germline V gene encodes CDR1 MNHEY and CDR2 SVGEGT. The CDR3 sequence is CASSYSYGGNYGYTF. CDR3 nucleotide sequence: TGTGCCAGCAGTTACTCGTACGGGGGTAACTATGGCTACACCTTC.

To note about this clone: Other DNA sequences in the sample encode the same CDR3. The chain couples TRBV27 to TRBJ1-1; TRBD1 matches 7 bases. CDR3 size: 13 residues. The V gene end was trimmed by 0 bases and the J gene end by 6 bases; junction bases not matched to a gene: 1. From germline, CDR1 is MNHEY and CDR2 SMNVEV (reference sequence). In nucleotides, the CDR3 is TGTGCCAGCAGTTTATCAGGGGGCGCTGAAGCTTTCTTT. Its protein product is CASSLSGGAEAFF.

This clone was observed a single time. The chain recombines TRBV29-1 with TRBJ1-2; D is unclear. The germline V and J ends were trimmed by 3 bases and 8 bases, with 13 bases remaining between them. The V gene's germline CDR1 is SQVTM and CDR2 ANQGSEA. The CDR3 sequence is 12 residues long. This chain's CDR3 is CSVDAPPGGYTF. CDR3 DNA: TGCAGCGTTGATGCTCCCCCGGGGGGCTACACCTTC.

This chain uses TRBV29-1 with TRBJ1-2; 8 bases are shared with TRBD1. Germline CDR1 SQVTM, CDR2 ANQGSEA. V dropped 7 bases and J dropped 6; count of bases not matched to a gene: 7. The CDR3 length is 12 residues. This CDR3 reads CSARQGPDGYTF. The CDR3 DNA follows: TGCAGCGCCCGACAGGGGCCGGATGGCTACACCTTC.

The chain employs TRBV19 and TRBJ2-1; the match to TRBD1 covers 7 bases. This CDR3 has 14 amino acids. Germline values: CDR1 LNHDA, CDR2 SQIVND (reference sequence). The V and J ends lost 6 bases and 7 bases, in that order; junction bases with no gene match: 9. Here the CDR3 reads CASRSLRGQNEQFF. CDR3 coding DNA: TGTGCCAGTAGATCCCTTAGGGGGCAAAATGAGCAGTTCTTC.

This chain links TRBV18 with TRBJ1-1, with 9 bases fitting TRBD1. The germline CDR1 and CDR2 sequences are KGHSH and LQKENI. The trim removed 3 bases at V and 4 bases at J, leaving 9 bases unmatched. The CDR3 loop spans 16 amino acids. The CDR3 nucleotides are TGTGCCAGCTCACCGCCCGGGACAGGGTGGTTCACTGAAGCTTTCTTT. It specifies CASSPPGTGWFTEAFF.

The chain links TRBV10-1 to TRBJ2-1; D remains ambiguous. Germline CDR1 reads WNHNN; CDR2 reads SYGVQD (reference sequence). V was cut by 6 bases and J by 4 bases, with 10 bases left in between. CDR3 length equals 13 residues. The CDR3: CASRPLRYNEQFF. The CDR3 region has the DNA TGCGCCAGCAGGCCACTCCGATACAATGAGCAGTTCTTC.

The CDR3 loop reads CASSESGANVLTF. The CDR3 nucleotides are TGTGCCAGCAGTGAGTCCGGGGCCAACGTCCTGACTTTC. This chain connects TRBV28 to TRBJ2-6; D gene unclear. V was clipped by 5 bases and J by 4 bases, with 6 bases between them. CDR1 is MDHEN, CDR2 SYDVKM, per germline. This CDR3 has 13 residues. Using reference TRBV28 and TRBJ2-6 for the parts outside the CDR3, the full variable domain is DVKVTQSSRYLVKRTGEKVFLECVQDMDHENMFWYRQDPGLGLRLIYFSYDVKMKEKGDIPEGYSVSREKKERFSLILESASTNQTSMYLCASSESGANVLTFGAGSRLTVL.

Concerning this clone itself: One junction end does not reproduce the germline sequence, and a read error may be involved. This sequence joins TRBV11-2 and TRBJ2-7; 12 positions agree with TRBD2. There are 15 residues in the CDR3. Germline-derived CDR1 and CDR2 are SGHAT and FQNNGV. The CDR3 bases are TGTGCCAGCAGCCTAGAACCTAGCGGGGGGGGCGAGCAGTACTTC. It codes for CASSLEPSGGGEQYF.

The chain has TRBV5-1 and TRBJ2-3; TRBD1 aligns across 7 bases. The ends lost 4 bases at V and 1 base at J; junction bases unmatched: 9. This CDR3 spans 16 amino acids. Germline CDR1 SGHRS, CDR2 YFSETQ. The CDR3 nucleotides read TGCGCCAGCAGCGGCGGACAGGCCTTAGGCACAGATACGCAGTATTTT. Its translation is CASSGGQALGTDTQYF.

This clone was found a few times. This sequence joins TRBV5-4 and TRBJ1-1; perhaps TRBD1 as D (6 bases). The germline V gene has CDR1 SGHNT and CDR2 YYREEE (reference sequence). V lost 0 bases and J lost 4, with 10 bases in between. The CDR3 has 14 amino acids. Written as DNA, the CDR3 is TGTGCCAGCAGCTTGGACAGGGTCTCCACTGAAGCTTTCTTT. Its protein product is CASSLDRVSTEAFF. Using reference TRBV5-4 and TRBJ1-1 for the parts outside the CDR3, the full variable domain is ETGVTQSPTHLIKTRGQQVTLRCSSQSGHNTVSWYQQALGQGPQFIFQYYREEENGRGNFPPRFSGLQFPNYSSELNVNALELDDSALYLCASSLDRVSTEAFFGQGTRLTVV.